The 20 T cell receptor beta chains listed next were all sequenced from one sample in a study of T cells in Graves' hyperthyroidism and ophthalmopathy. RNA transcripts served as the template for amplifying TCR beta CDR3 regions. First-round RT-PCR of the TCR CDR3 relied on the HTBI primer set. TCRdb analysed the multiplex PCR reads with MiXCR anew, one entry per CDR3 protein. The data show around 370,000 distinct CDR3 sequences, with 15% to 20% seen just once and about 38% held by the top ten. Sample: blood. The source of these receptors is a man aged 18 to 30 with Graves' ophthalmopathy.

The table lists this clonotype with a few counts. This chain connects TRBV20-1 to TRBJ2-1; D ambiguous. This CDR3 contains 13 residues. Germline values: CDR1 DFQATT, CDR2 SNEGSKA (reference sequence). CDR3 DNA: TGCACTCCCGTCGGGTTCTCCTACAATGAGCAGTTCTTC. Protein sequence: CTPVGFSYNEQFF.

Ten or more counts support this clonotype. V is TRBV9 and J is TRBJ1-2; 7 positions agree with TRBD1. The germline V gene encodes CDR1 SGDLS and CDR2 YYNGEE. V lost 4 bases to trimming and J lost 3 bases; unmatched junction nucleotides: 12. The CDR3 loop spans 16 amino acids. CDR3 nucleotides: TGTGCCAGCAGCCCAAGCGACAGGGAGTTGGACTATGGCTACACCTTC. This translates into CASSPSDRELDYGYTF.

This clonotype was seen only a few times. The chain recombines TRBV12-5 with TRBJ1-2; 8 nucleotides line up with TRBD1. The germline CDR1 and CDR2 sequences are LGHNT and FRNRAP. V trimming: 0 bases; J trimming: 8 bases; junction bases outside the gene matches: 20. The CDR3 is 19 residues long. CDR3 region: CASGLVRLQTGAPLEGYTF. Here the CDR3 DNA reads TGTGCTAGTGGTTTGGTACGGCTCCAGACAGGGGCCCCCCTGGAGGGCTACACCTTC.

This clonotype was seen more than once but under ten times. The chain links TRBV19 to TRBJ1-5; the D is unclear. Trimming left V 6 bases short and J 5 bases short, with 17 bases between. CDR3 length equals 15 residues. Germline lookup yields CDR1 LNHDA and CDR2 SQIVND (reference sequence). Here the CDR3 reads CASSPLPQPYQPQHF. The CDR3 DNA is TGTGCCAGTAGCCCTCTCCCACAACCGTATCAGCCCCAGCATTTT.

This clonotype was seen many times. The chain recombines TRBV11-2 with TRBJ2-3, with D possibly matching TRBD1 (5 bases). The CDR3 spans 16 residues. CDR1 is SGHAT and CDR2 is FQNNGV in the germline V gene. The V end lost 1 base, the J end lost 2 bases, and 13 bases lay between the germline ends. CDR3 in DNA: TGTGCCAGCAGCTTAGGGGGCTGGGGCTCCACAGATACGCAGTATTTT. Protein: CASSLGGWGSTDTQYF. Full variable domain (remainder filled in from reference TRBV11-2 and TRBJ2-3): EAGVAQSPRYKIIEKRQSVAFWCNPISGHATLYWYQQILGQGPKLLIQFQNNGVVDDSQLPKDRFSAERLKGVDSTLKIQPAKLEDSAVYLCASSLGGWGSTDTQYFGPGTRLTVL.

This clonotype was recorded at least ten times. The chain links TRBV28 to TRBJ1-5; 8 positions agree with TRBD1. The CDR3 spans 16 residues. CDR1 is MDHEN, CDR2 SYDVKM, per germline. V was clipped by 5 bases and J by 4 bases; unmatched bases: 10. CDR3 DNA: TGTGCCAGCAGTGCCCTCAAGACAGGGGATAATCAGCCCCAGCATTTT. Residues: CASSALKTGDNQPQHF.

CDR3 amino acids: CSARPDGQGHYGYTF. CDR3 coding DNA: TGCAGTGCTAGGCCAGATGGACAGGGCCACTATGGCTACACCTTC. The rearrangement uses TRBV20-1 and TRBJ1-2, with 8 bases aligning to TRBD1. The CDR3 extends over 15 amino acids. Germline CDR1 DFQATT, CDR2 SNEGSKA (reference sequence). J gave up 3 bases and V 3 bases, and 9 bases lay outside the gene matches.

V gene TRBV7-2 combines with J gene TRBJ2-7; D gene unclear. Trimming cost V 5 bases and J 1 base, with 15 bases left between them. The CDR3 length is 15 residues. The germline V gene encodes CDR1 SGHTA and CDR2 FQGNSA. The CDR3: CASSPPRVASYEQYF. CDR3 nucleotide sequence: TGTGCCAGCAGCCCCCCTCGGGTGGCTTCCTACGAGCAGTACTTC.

Concerning this clonotype: A much larger clone differs by one base, so this may be a read error. The chain uses TRBV10-1 and TRBJ1-1; D gene ambiguous. The CDR3 is made up of 12 amino acids. Trimming left V 5 bases short and J 4 bases short, with 8 bases between. Germline CDR1 WNHNN, CDR2 SYGVQD (reference sequence). The CDR3 DNA sequence: TGCGCCAGCAGTATGGGGAGCACTGAAGCTTTCTTT. Protein product: CASSMGSTEAFF.

This clonotype was seen more than once but under ten times. The chain couples TRBV6-4 to TRBJ2-5; 10 bases agree with TRBD2. V was pared by 5 bases and J by 5 bases, with 8 bases of the junction left unmatched. The CDR3 runs to 15 residues. Germline values: CDR1 MRHNA, CDR2 SNTAGT. Written as DNA, the CDR3 is TGTGCCAGCAGTCGCTCTACTAGCGGGGACGAGACCCAGTACTTC. It translates to CASSRSTSGDETQYF.

This clonotype was detected only once. This chain uses TRBV14 with TRBJ1-5; D might be TRBD1 (5 bases). Germline V gene data show CDR1 as SGHDN and CDR2 as FVKESK. Trimming cost V 4 bases and J 6 bases, with 22 bases left between them. The CDR3 runs 17 residues. The CDR3 loop is CASSRDTQGPRRQPQHF. The CDR3 DNA reads TGTGCCAGCAGCCGAGATACCCAGGGTCCAAGGCGTCAGCCCCAGCATTTT. Supplemented by reference TRBV14 and TRBJ1-5, the full variable domain reads EAGVTQFPSHSVIEKGQTVTLRCDPISGHDNLYWYRRVMGKEIKFLLHFVKESKQDESGMPNNRFLAERTGGTYSTLKVQPAELEDSGVYFCASSRDTQGPRRQPQHFGDGTRLSIL.

This clonotype is a singleton in its sample. The chain has TRBV30 and TRBJ1-1; D gene ambiguous. The CDR3 totals 13 residues. The V and J ends lost 2 bases and 3 bases respectively, with 10 bases between them. Per germline, CDR1 GTSNPN and CDR2 SVGIG (reference sequence). The CDR3 region is CAWSFRSDTEAFF. CDR3 DNA: TGTGCCTGGAGTTTCCGTAGCGACACTGAAGCTTTCTTT.

V usage is TRBV18 and J usage is TRBJ1-6; D is unresolved. Germline CDR1 is KGHSH and CDR2 is LQKENI. The germline V and J ends were trimmed by 0 bases and 7 bases, with 10 bases remaining between them. The CDR3 runs to 15 residues. In DNA, the CDR3 is TGTGCCAGCTCACCACCCACGGGGATAAATTCACCCCTCCACTTT. Its protein is CASSPPTGINSPLHF.

A remark on this clonotype: The junction does not match germline at one end; this may be a read error. The chain employs TRBV5-1 and TRBJ2-7, with TRBD1 matching over 12 bases. This CDR3 is built from 15 residues. Germline CDR1 reads SGHRS; CDR2 reads YFSETQ. The CDR3 here is CATSGGTGGGYEQYF. CDR3 DNA sequence: TGCGCCACCAGCGGCGGGACAGGGGGCGGCTACGAGCAGTACTTC.

The J gene is TRBJ1-4, the V gene TRBV29-1; unclear D gene. The germline V gene has CDR1 SQVTM and CDR2 ANQGSEA. V was clipped by 4 bases and J by 8 bases, with 11 bases between them. There are 12 residues in the CDR3. This chain's CDR3 is CSVASLGEKLFF. CDR3 sequence (DNA): TGCAGCGTTGCATCTCTAGGGGAAAAACTGTTTTTT.

This clonotype was found a few times. This rearrangement joins TRBV10-3 to TRBJ1-1; D is unresolved. The CDR3 is 12 amino acids. V lost 5 bases and J 8 bases, leaving 12 bases between the germline ends. CDR1 is ENHRY and CDR2 is SYGVKD in the germline V gene. The CDR3 DNA reads as TGTGCCATCAGTAGGACGGCTGAGGAAGCTTTCTTT. Residues: CAISRTAEEAFF.

This clonotype was detected ten times or more. The rearrangement links TRBV28 to TRBJ1-5; D perhaps matches TRBD1 (5 bases). V lost 8 bases and J 5 bases, leaving 13 bases between the germline ends. CDR3 length: 13 residues. CDR1 is MDHEN and CDR2 is SYDVKM in the germline V gene. The CDR3 region is CASEPQGHQPQHF. CDR3 DNA sequence: TGTGCCAGCGAGCCTCAGGGTCATCAGCCCCAGCATTTT.

This clonotype was counted between two and nine times. The J gene is TRBJ2-2, the V gene TRBV20-1, with D maybe TRBD1 (5 bases). The CDR3 has 16 amino acids. Germline CDR1 reads DFQATT; CDR2 reads SNEGSKA (reference sequence). The V gene lost 0 bases and the J gene lost 9 bases, with 20 bases spanning the gap. The CDR3 coding sequence is TGCAGTGCTAGAGATCCGTTGGGGCAGGGTCGCCGGGAGCTGTTTTTT. Its protein is CSARDPLGQGRRELFF.

The V and J genes are TRBV7-9 and TRBJ2-7; unclear D gene. The germline V gene encodes CDR1 SEHNR and CDR2 FQNEAQ (reference sequence). V was pared by 4 bases and J by 7 bases, with 14 bases between. This CDR3 has 13 residues. The CDR3 coding sequence is TGTGCCAGCAGCTCATCGAGGCTTGGAGAGCAGTACTTC. It codes for CASSSSRLGEQYF.

This clonotype was observed at least ten times. The chain employs TRBV27 and TRBJ1-2; 7 nucleotides match TRBD1. Germline lookup yields CDR1 MNHEY and CDR2 SMNVEV (reference sequence). The CDR3 contains 14 residues. Germline trimming cut 6 bases from V and 2 bases from J; bases unmatched to any gene: 6. This CDR3 reads CASSTRDSNYGYTF. Written as DNA, the CDR3 is TGTGCCAGCAGCACCCGGGACAGCAACTATGGCTACACCTTC.